The 21 T cell receptor beta chains below were found in one sample sequenced in a study of neoadjuvant nivolumab and ipilimumab in lung cancer. Only in-frame clones appear in the TCRdb table, and some are missing; sequencing was by immunoSEQ multiplex PCR. Of fewer than 15,000 clones listed, approximately 96% are singletons. The sample here was peripheral blood, taken after neoadjuvant nivolumab, alone or with ipilimumab, at or shortly before surgery. These receptors all come from an adult with non-small cell lung cancer.

The chain couples TRBV7-3 to TRBJ2-2; 8 positions agree with TRBD1. Germline V lookup: CDR1 SGHTA, CDR2 FQGTGA. The CDR3 is 15 residues long. The V gene end was trimmed by 3 bases and the J gene end by 2 bases; junction bases not matched to a gene: 2. The chain's CDR3 is CASSLTGDNTGELFF. For the CDR3, the DNA is TGTGCCAGCAGCTTGACAGGGGACAACACCGGGGAGCTGTTTTTT.

This chain links TRBV5-4 with TRBJ2-1; 10 bases agree with TRBD2. V was pared by 5 bases and J by 6 bases, with 8 bases of the junction left unmatched. The germline CDR1 and CDR2 sequences are SGHNT and YYREEE (reference sequence). The CDR3 has 15 residues. CDR3 in amino acids: CASSQTLAGANEQFF. DNA of the CDR3: TGTGCCAGCAGTCAGACTCTAGCGGGAGCCAATGAGCAGTTCTTC.

The V call is TRBV28, the J call TRBJ2-7; no clear D gene. Germline V CDR1 and CDR2: MDHEN, SYDVKM. V was cut by 8 bases and J by 2 bases, with 13 bases left in between. This CDR3 has 13 amino acids. The CDR3 protein is CASGVALPYEQYF. The CDR3 DNA sequence: TGTGCCAGCGGAGTAGCTCTCCCCTACGAGCAGTACTTC.

The V call is TRBV15, the J call TRBJ2-7; no clear D gene. V shed 1 base and J shed 2 bases, with 12 bases lying between them. CDR1 is LNHNV, CDR2 YYDKDF, per germline (reference sequence). The CDR3 has 15 residues. CDR3 in DNA: TGTGCCACCAGCAGAGGATCAGGCGTAGCCTACGAGCAGTACTTC. Its protein is CATSRGSGVAYEQYF.

The rearrangement links TRBV25-1 to TRBJ1-2; D remains unclear. The CDR3 covers 12 residues. The germline gives CDR1 MGHDK, CDR2 SYGVNS. The V end lost 3 bases, the J end lost 5 bases, and 7 bases lay between the germline ends. The CDR3 region has the DNA TGTGCCAGCAGTGAGTCAGGATATGGCTACACCTTC. Amino acid sequence: CASSESGYGYTF.

The rearrangement uses TRBV5-4 and TRBJ2-1; TRBD2 matches at 8 bases. CDR3 length equals 15 residues. Losses at the gene ends were 5 bases for V and 6 bases for J; bases not matched to a gene: 10. CDR1 is SGHNT, CDR2 YYREEE, per germline (reference sequence). The DNA of the CDR3 is TGTGCCAGCAGAATACTAGCGGAGGGAATCAATGAGCAGTTCTTC. Residues: CASRILAEGINEQFF.

The chain joins TRBV9 to TRBJ2-1, with TRBD1 identical over 7 bases. The germline CDR1 and CDR2 sequences are SGDLS and YYNGEE. The CDR3 spans 15 residues. Trimming removed 0 bases from V and 2 bases from J; junction bases left unmatched: 2. CDR3: CASSVGGQTYNEQFF. CDR3 bases: TGTGCCAGCAGCGTAGGGGGACAGACCTACAATGAGCAGTTCTTC.

CDR3: CASSVNTGFQQPQHF. The CDR3 DNA follows: TGTGCCAGCAGCGTGAATACAGGGTTCCAGCAGCCCCAGCATTTT. This rearrangement joins TRBV7-6 to TRBJ1-5, with a tentative D call TRBD1 (6 bases). The CDR3 is made up of 15 amino acids. The V gene's germline CDR1 is SGHVS and CDR2 FNYEAQ. Trimming removed 5 bases at V and 7 bases at J, with 18 bases between. Full variable domain (missing parts from reference TRBV7-6 and TRBJ1-5): GAGVSQSPRYKVTKRGQDVALRCDPISGHVSLYWYRQALGQGPEFLTYFNYEAQQDKSGLPNDRFSAERPEGSISTLTIQRTEQRDSAMYRCASSVNTGFQQPQHFGDGTRLSIL.

The rearrangement links TRBV5-1 to TRBJ2-7; D not certain. CDR3 length: 13 amino acids. V lost 3 bases to trimming and J lost 3 bases, with 10 bases between them. CDR1 is SGHRS, CDR2 YFSETQ, per germline. CDR3 DNA sequence: TGCGCCAGCAGCTCGGACGGTAACTACGAGCAGTACTTC. As protein: CASSSDGNYEQYF.

The rearrangement uses TRBV6-5 and TRBJ2-1; no definite D call. The germline gives CDR1 MNHEY, CDR2 SVGAGI. The V and J ends lost 5 bases and 12 bases respectively, with 17 bases between them. The CDR3 extends over 13 amino acids. The CDR3 loop is CASSPTLGLGQFF. The CDR3 nucleotides are TGTGCCAGCAGTCCTACCCTAGGTCTCGGGCAGTTCTTC.

CDR3 protein: CASRLAGTYEQYF. CDR3 sequence (DNA): TGTGCCAGCAGACTAGCGGGCACCTACGAGCAGTACTTC. V gene TRBV5-6 combines with J gene TRBJ2-7; TRBD2 agrees at 9 bases. Germline V gives CDR1 SGHDT, CDR2 YYEEEE. J was trimmed by 2 bases and V by 5 bases; bases with no gene match: 2. There are 13 residues in the CDR3.

The V call is TRBV2, the J call TRBJ1-5; maybe TRBD1 (6 bases). V was clipped by 6 bases and J by 2 bases, with 14 bases between them. The CDR3 is 15 residues long. From germline, CDR1 is SNHLY and CDR2 FYNNEI. The CDR3 spells CASSWGAERNQPQHF. The CDR3 DNA reads as TGTGCCAGCAGCTGGGGGGCAGAGCGCAATCAGCCCCAGCATTTT. The variable domain in full, completed from reference TRBV2 and TRBJ1-5, reads EPEVTQTPSHQVTQMGQEVILRCVPISNHLYFYWYRQILGQKVEFLVSFYNNEISEKSEIFDDQFSVERPDGSNFTLKIRSTKLEDSAMYFCASSWGAERNQPQHFGDGTRLSIL.

This clone showed up just once. The chain couples TRBV7-9 to TRBJ2-6; no firm D call. Germline CDR1 and CDR2: SEHNR and FQNEAQ (reference sequence). The CDR3 sequence is 15 residues long. Trimming cost V 3 bases and J 4 bases, with 10 bases left between them. DNA for the CDR3: TGTGCCAGCAGCTTGTTAAGAACCGGGGCCAACGTCCTGACTTTC. This gives the protein CASSLLRTGANVLTF. The full variable domain, in which reference TRBV7-9 and TRBJ2-6 provide the parts outside the CDR3, is DTGVSQNPRHKITKRGQNVTFRCDPISEHNRLYWYRQTLGQGPEFLTYFQNEAQLEKSRLLSDRFSAERPKGSFSTLEIQRTEQGDSAMYLCASSLLRTGANVLTFGAGSRLTVL.

The chain employs TRBV5-1 and TRBJ2-1, with TRBD2 matching over 7 bases. This CDR3 comprises 15 residues. V was clipped by 0 bases and J by 6 bases; unmatched bases: 6. Germline V gives CDR1 SGHRS, CDR2 YFSETQ. CDR3: CASSLDPGGANEQFF. CDR3 DNA: TGCGCCAGCAGCTTGGATCCGGGAGGAGCCAATGAGCAGTTCTTC.

The rearrangement uses TRBV5-4 and TRBJ1-2; D not certain. Germline CDR1 SGHNT, CDR2 YYREEE (reference sequence). Trimming stripped 4 bases from V and 2 bases from J, with 18 bases between. The CDR3 extends over 16 amino acids. The CDR3 sequence: CASSAQVHTANYGYTF. The CDR3 DNA reads TGTGCCAGCAGCGCCCAGGTGCACACCGCCAACTATGGCTACACCTTC. The whole variable domain, remainder taken from reference TRBV5-4 and TRBJ1-2, is ETGVTQSPTHLIKTRGQQVTLRCSSQSGHNTVSWYQQALGQGPQFIFQYYREEENGRGNFPPRFSGLQFPNYSSELNVNALELDDSALYLCASSAQVHTANYGYTFGSGTRLTVV.

V is TRBV5-1 and J is TRBJ2-5, with TRBD1 identical over 8 bases. The CDR3 is made up of 13 amino acids. V gave up 2 bases and J gave up 10 bases; unmatched junction bases: 7. Looked up from germline, CDR1 is SGHRS and CDR2 is YFSETQ. CDR3 amino acids: CASSFGQGGIQYF. CDR3 DNA sequence: TGCGCCAGCAGCTTCGGACAGGGAGGTATCCAGTACTTC.

The chain employs TRBV11-2 and TRBJ1-5; the match to TRBD1 covers 7 bases. Germline V gene lookup returns CDR1 SGHAT and CDR2 FQNNGV. The CDR3 is 14 residues long. After removal of 5 bases from V and 3 bases from J, the junction contained 4 bases not matched to a gene. CDR3 DNA sequence: TGTGCCAGCAGCCAGGACAGGTCCAATCAGCCCCAGCATTTT. It codes for CASSQDRSNQPQHF.

V usage is TRBV5-6 and J usage is TRBJ2-7; 8 bases fit TRBD1. Trimming cost V 4 bases and J 9 bases; bases outside gene matches: 6. The CDR3 spans 12 residues. CDR1 is SGHDT and CDR2 is YYEEEE in the germline V gene. CDR3 in amino acids: CASSLTGEAQYF. CDR3 coding DNA: TGTGCCAGCAGCCTGACAGGGGAGGCGCAGTACTTC.

The chain links TRBV9 to TRBJ1-4, with D possibly matching TRBD1 (5 bases). The V gene lost 0 bases and the J gene lost 11 bases, with 20 bases spanning the gap. Germline assignment: CDR1 SGDLS and CDR2 YYNGEE. This CDR3 comprises 16 residues. The CDR3 bases are TGTGCCAGCAGCGTAGAACCCCGGCAGGGCCTCGAGAAACTGTTTTTT. This gives the protein CASSVEPRQGLEKLFF.

The chain is built from TRBV5-1 and TRBJ1-2, with D tentatively TRBD1 (5 bases). Germline V gene sequence: CDR1 SGHRS, CDR2 YFSETQ. The CDR3 contains 15 residues. V was cut by 3 bases and J by 5 bases, with 17 bases left in between. The CDR3 protein is CASSSGTDVWYGYTF. CDR3 DNA sequence: TGCGCCAGCAGCTCCGGGACGGATGTCTGGTATGGCTACACCTTC.

The chain's CDR3 is CASSLAGQQRIEAFF. The CDR3 DNA is TGCGCCAGCAGCTTGGCGGGACAGCAGAGAATTGAAGCTTTCTTT. This chain links TRBV5-1 with TRBJ1-1; 7 bases are shared with TRBD1. This CDR3 region has 15 residues. J was trimmed by 7 bases and V by 0 bases; bases with no gene match: 9. CDR1 is SGHRS and CDR2 is YFSETQ in the germline V gene.